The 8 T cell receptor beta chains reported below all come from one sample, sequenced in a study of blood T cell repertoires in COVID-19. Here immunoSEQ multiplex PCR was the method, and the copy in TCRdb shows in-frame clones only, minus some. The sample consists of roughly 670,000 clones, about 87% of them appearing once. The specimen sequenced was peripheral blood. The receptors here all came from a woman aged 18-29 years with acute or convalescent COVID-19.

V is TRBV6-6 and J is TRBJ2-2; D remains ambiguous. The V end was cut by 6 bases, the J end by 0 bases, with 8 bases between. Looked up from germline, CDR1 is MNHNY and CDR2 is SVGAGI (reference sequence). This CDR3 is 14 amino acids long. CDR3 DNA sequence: TGTGCCAGCAGCAGTCCCCCGAACACCGGGGAGCTGTTTTTT. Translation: CASSSPPNTGELFF.

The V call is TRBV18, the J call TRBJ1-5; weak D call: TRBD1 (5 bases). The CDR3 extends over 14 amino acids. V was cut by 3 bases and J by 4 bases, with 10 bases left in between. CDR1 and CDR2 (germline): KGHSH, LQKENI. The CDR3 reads CASSPITGNQPQHF. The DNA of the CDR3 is TGTGCCAGCTCACCGATAACAGGAAATCAGCCCCAGCATTTT.

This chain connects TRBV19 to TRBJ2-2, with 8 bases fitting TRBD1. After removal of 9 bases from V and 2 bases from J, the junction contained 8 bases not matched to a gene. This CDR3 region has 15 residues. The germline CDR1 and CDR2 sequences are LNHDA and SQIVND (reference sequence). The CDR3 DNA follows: TGTGCCAGCCATTACGACAGGGGTAACACCGGGGAGCTGTTTTTT. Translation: CASHYDRGNTGELFF.

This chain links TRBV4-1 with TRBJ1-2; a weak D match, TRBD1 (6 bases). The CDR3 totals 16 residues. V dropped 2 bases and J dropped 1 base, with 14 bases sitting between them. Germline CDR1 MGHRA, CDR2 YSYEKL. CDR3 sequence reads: CASSQLDRLFNYGYTF. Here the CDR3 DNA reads TGCGCCAGCAGCCAACTGGACAGACTTTTTAACTATGGCTACACCTTC.

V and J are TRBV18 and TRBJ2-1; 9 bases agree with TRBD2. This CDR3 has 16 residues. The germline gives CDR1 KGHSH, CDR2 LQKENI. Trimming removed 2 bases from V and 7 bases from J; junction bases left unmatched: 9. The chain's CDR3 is CASSPGGSGGWNEQFF. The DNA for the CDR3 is TGTGCCAGCTCACCAGGTGGTAGCGGGGGCTGGAATGAGCAGTTCTTC.

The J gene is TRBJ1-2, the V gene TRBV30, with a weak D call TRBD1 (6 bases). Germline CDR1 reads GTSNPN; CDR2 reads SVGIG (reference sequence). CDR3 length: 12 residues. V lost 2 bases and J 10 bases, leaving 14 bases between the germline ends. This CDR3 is CAWSQKQGSYTF. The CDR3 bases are TGTGCCTGGAGTCAGAAACAGGGATCCTACACCTTC.

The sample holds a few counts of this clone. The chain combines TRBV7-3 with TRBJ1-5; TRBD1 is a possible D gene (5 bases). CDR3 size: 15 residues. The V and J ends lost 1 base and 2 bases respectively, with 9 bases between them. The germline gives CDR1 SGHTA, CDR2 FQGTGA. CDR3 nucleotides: TGTGCCAGCAGCTTAATAGGGGAGGGCAATCAGCCCCAGCATTTT. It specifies CASSLIGEGNQPQHF.

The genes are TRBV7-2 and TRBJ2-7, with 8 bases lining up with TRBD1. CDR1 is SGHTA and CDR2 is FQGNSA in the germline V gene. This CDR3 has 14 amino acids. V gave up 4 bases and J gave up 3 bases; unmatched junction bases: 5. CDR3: CASSSPGQGYEQYF. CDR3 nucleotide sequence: TGTGCCAGCAGCTCCCCCGGACAGGGCTACGAGCAGTACTTC.